Below, 22 T cell receptor beta chains from the same sample are listed, as sequenced in a study of blood T cell repertoires in COVID-19 (TCRdb year 2020). The library was produced with the immunoSEQ multiplex PCR assay. TCRdb provides this immuneACCESS table in a form limited to in-frame rearrangements. Some clones are lacking; in checked studies, under half of them reflect an unresolved V gene, and why the rest are absent is not known. The sample table lists 360,000 or so clones, over 80% of them with a count of one. Together, the top ten hold approximately 5% of the sample. Material for sequencing was PBMCs or T cells enriched from blood (not recorded which). The receptors come from a woman in her fifties or sixties who had recovered from COVID-19.

V usage is TRBV5-1 and J usage is TRBJ2-1; D call uncertain. Trimming took 3 bases from V and 2 from J, leaving 18 bases between them. From germline, CDR1 is SGHRS and CDR2 YFSETQ. The CDR3 has 17 residues. CDR3 protein: CASSSRFGSTAYNEQFF. The DNA for the CDR3 is TGCGCCAGCAGCTCCCGTTTTGGTAGTACGGCCTACAATGAGCAGTTCTTC.

V and J are TRBV2 and TRBJ2-5; unclear D gene. The CDR3 is 13 residues long. With 3 bases removed from V and 7 bases from J, the gap between germline ends came to 12 bases. Germline V gene data show CDR1 as SNHLY and CDR2 as FYNNEI. The CDR3 DNA reads TGTGCCAGCAGTGACAGCGCGCCGGTGACCCAGTACTTC. This sequence encodes CASSDSAPVTQYF.

The chain employs TRBV5-4 and TRBJ2-1; the match to TRBD1 covers 10 bases. V shed 4 bases and J 8 bases; nucleotides not matched to a gene: 9. Germline loops: CDR1 SGHNT, CDR2 YYREEE (reference sequence). The CDR3 consists of 15 residues. CDR3 in DNA: TGTGCCAGCAGCCCCGACGGGACAGGGGTGCATGAGCAGTTCTTC. Translated, it gives CASSPDGTGVHEQFF. The full variable domain, completed using reference TRBV5-4 and TRBJ2-1, is ETGVTQSPTHLIKTRGQQVTLRCSSQSGHNTVSWYQQALGQGPQFIFQYYREEENGRGNFPPRFSGLQFPNYSSELNVNALELDDSALYLCASSPDGTGVHEQFFGPGTRLTVL.

The chain employs TRBV19 and TRBJ2-3; maybe TRBD2 (5 bases). CDR3 length: 16 residues. Trimming took off 2 bases at V and 0 bases at J, with 12 bases between the two ends. Germline CDR1 is LNHDA and CDR2 is SQIVND (reference sequence). The CDR3 DNA follows: TGTGCCAGTAGTATATTACCGGGGTCTAGCACAGATACGCAGTATTTT. This gives the protein CASSILPGSSTDTQYF.

The V call is TRBV29-1, the J call TRBJ1-1; D perhaps matches TRBD1 (5 bases). The CDR3 consists of 14 residues. The germline V gene has CDR1 SQVTM and CDR2 ANQGSEA. The germline V and J ends were trimmed by 4 bases and 2 bases, with 14 bases remaining between them. In nucleotides, the CDR3 is TGCAGCGTTGTCGGGGGGTCGAGCAACACTGAAGCTTTCTTT. Its protein is CSVVGGSSNTEAFF.

The rearrangement joins TRBV2 to TRBJ2-7; tentative D call: TRBD1 (5 bases). The CDR3 is 14 residues long. The V gene lost 1 base and the J gene lost 4 bases, with 11 bases spanning the gap. In germline, CDR1 is SNHLY, CDR2 FYNNEI. The CDR3 sequence is CASSEVPGLYEQYF. Written as DNA, the CDR3 is TGTGCCAGCAGTGAAGTCCCAGGGTTGTACGAGCAGTACTTC.

This rearrangement joins TRBV6-5 to TRBJ2-7; 9 bases are shared with TRBD1. The length of the CDR3 is 13 residues. The germline V gene has CDR1 MNHEY and CDR2 SVGAGI. The J segment lost 7 bases and the V segment lost 6 bases, leaving 7 bases of the junction unmatched. DNA for the CDR3: TGTGCCAGCAGCCGGGACAGGGTAAGGGAGCAGTACTTC. It encodes CASSRDRVREQYF.

J is TRBJ2-7 and V is TRBV9; 8 positions agree with TRBD2. The CDR3 runs to 15 residues. Germline CDR1 reads SGDLS; CDR2 reads YYNGEE. V shed 4 bases, J shed 6 bases, and the junction held 12 bases outside the gene matches. DNA of the CDR3: TGTGCCAGCAGCCCAGCTCTCCTCGCGGGAGGCGAGCAGTACTTC. This gives the protein CASSPALLAGGEQYF.

CDR3 in amino acids: CASSPGTASSFNEKLFF. The DNA for the CDR3 is TGTGCCAGCAGCCCTGGGACAGCCTCGAGCTTTAATGAAAAACTGTTTTTT. This sequence joins TRBV14 and TRBJ1-4; TRBD1 matches 7 bases. The V segment lost 4 bases and the J segment 4 bases; nucleotides outside the gene matches: 12. The CDR3 length is 17 residues. Per the germline V gene, CDR1 is SGHDN and CDR2 is FVKESK.

The chain combines TRBV7-3 with TRBJ2-5, with 9 bases identical to TRBD1. The CDR3 covers 14 residues. V dropped 5 bases and J dropped 6; count of bases not matched to a gene: 7. Per the germline V gene, CDR1 is SGHTA and CDR2 is FQGTGA. Here the CDR3 reads CASSPGQGVQTQYF. The CDR3 nucleotides are TGTGCCAGCAGCCCGGGACAGGGTGTGCAGACCCAGTACTTC.

V gene TRBV3-1 (or the pseudogene TRBV3-2) combines with J gene TRBJ2-3; the D is unclear. Trimming cost V 1 base and J 0 bases, with 11 bases left between them. The CDR3 has 16 residues. Germline V CDR1 and CDR2: LGHDT, YNNKEL (reference sequence). The CDR3 sequence: CASSQVLLASTDTQYF. DNA of the CDR3: TGTGCCAGCAGCCAAGTATTACTCGCTAGCACAGATACGCAGTATTTT.

V gene TRBV18 combines with J gene TRBJ1-1; D remains ambiguous. The CDR3 consists of 14 residues. From germline, CDR1 is KGHSH and CDR2 LQKENI. Trimming took 7 bases from V and 4 from J, leaving 16 bases between them. In DNA form, the CDR3 reads TGTGCCAGCTTCCCAAGCCGCGGGATCACTGAAGCTTTCTTT. As protein: CASFPSRGITEAFF.

V and J are TRBV5-1 and TRBJ1-1; TRBD1 is a possible D gene (5 bases). The CDR3 has 12 amino acids. Germline assignment: CDR1 SGHRS and CDR2 YFSETQ. Trimming removed 0 bases at V and 8 bases at J, with 8 bases between. In nucleotides, the CDR3 is TGCGCCAGCAGCTTGGTACAGGAGGAAGCTTTCTTT. Translated: CASSLVQEEAFF.

The V and J genes are TRBV14 and TRBJ1-6; D remains ambiguous. The V end lost 4 bases, the J end lost 4 bases, and 5 bases lay between the germline ends. Germline V gives CDR1 SGHDN, CDR2 FVKESK. The CDR3 has 13 amino acids. The CDR3 region has the DNA TGTGCCAGCAGCCTACGGTATAATTCACCCCTCCACTTT. Protein product: CASSLRYNSPLHF.

The CDR3 loop reads CSVDRSDTQYF. CDR3 nucleotide sequence: TGCAGCGTTGACAGGTCGGATACGCAGTATTTT. J is TRBJ2-3 and V is TRBV29-1; D ambiguous. V was trimmed by 3 bases and J by 6 bases, leaving 7 bases between them. Germline CDR1 is SQVTM and CDR2 is ANQGSEA. The CDR3 totals 11 residues.

The rearrangement links TRBV27 to TRBJ1-1; D uncertain. CDR3 length: 16 residues. With 7 bases removed from V and 0 bases from J, the gap between germline ends came to 18 bases. Looked up from germline, CDR1 is MNHEY and CDR2 is SMNVEV (reference sequence). The DNA for the CDR3 is TGTGCCAGCAATTCCCATATCGGGAAGGTGAACACTGAAGCTTTCTTT. Protein product: CASNSHIGKVNTEAFF.

The chain employs TRBV25-1 and TRBJ2-3; 8 bases fit TRBD2. The CDR3 is 17 residues long. After removal of 0 bases from V and 2 bases from J, the junction contained 7 bases not matched to a gene. The germline gives CDR1 MGHDK, CDR2 SYGVNS. The CDR3 bases are TGTGCCAGCAGTGAATATGGAGCGGGGGCCACCACAGATACGCAGTATTTT. Its translation is CASSEYGAGATTDTQYF.

This clone was found many times. The chain has TRBV7-9 and TRBJ2-2; 10 positions match TRBD2. CDR3 length: 16 amino acids. Germline lookup yields CDR1 SEHNR and CDR2 FQNEAQ (reference sequence). The J segment lost 4 bases and the V segment lost 2 bases, leaving 4 bases of the junction unmatched. DNA for the CDR3: TGTGCCAGCAGCTTACCTAGCGGGAGTGGCACCGGGGAGCTGTTTTTT. It encodes CASSLPSGSGTGELFF. Supplemented by reference TRBV7-9 and TRBJ2-2, the full variable domain reads DTGVSQNPRHKITKRGQNVTFRCDPISEHNRLYWYRQTLGQGPEFLTYFQNEAQLEKSRLLSDRFSAERPKGSFSTLEIQRTEQGDSAMYLCASSLPSGSGTGELFFGEGSRLTVL.

The V and J genes are TRBV7-2 and TRBJ2-1; D gene ambiguous. The length of the CDR3 is 14 residues. V was trimmed by 1 base and J by 9 bases, leaving 13 bases between them. Germline V gene sequence: CDR1 SGHTA, CDR2 FQGNSA. CDR3 protein: CASSLVYPQVEQFF. In DNA form, the CDR3 reads TGTGCCAGCAGCTTAGTTTACCCCCAGGTTGAGCAGTTCTTC. Full variable domain (outside the CDR3, taken from reference TRBV7-2 and TRBJ2-1): GAGVSQSPSNKVTEKGKDVELRCDPISGHTALYWYRQSLGQGLEFLIYFQGNSAPDKSGLPSDRFSAERTGGSVSTLTIQRTQQEDSAVYLCASSLVYPQVEQFFGPGTRLTVL.

The V call is TRBV5-1, the J call TRBJ2-5; the match to TRBD2 covers 12 bases. Unmatched junction bases numbered 7, after V lost 6 bases and J lost 4 bases. The CDR3 loop spans 15 amino acids. Germline-derived CDR1 and CDR2 are SGHRS and YFSETQ. The CDR3 protein is CASKRLAGETETQYF. The CDR3 region has the DNA TGCGCCAGCAAACGACTAGCGGGGGAGACAGAGACCCAGTACTTC.

J is TRBJ2-2 and V is TRBV11-3; 12 positions match TRBD2. Trimming removed 4 bases from V and 7 bases from J; junction bases left unmatched: 4. The CDR3 totals 15 residues. Germline V gives CDR1 SGHNT, CDR2 YENEEA. CDR3 sequence: CASSSPSGGVGELFF. In nucleotides, the CDR3 is TGTGCCAGCAGCTCCCCTAGCGGGGGGGTCGGGGAGCTGTTTTTT.

This clone was picked up a small number of times. The gene calls are TRBV6-2 or TRBV6-3 and TRBJ1-1; the D gene is possibly TRBD1 (5 bases). Germline V gives CDR1 MNHEY, CDR2 SVGEGT. The CDR3 is made up of 13 amino acids. V gave up 3 bases and J gave up 5 bases, with 10 bases separating them. The CDR3 DNA follows: TGTGCCAGCAGTTATCAGGGCAGGACTGAAGCTTTCTTT. Protein product: CASSYQGRTEAFF.